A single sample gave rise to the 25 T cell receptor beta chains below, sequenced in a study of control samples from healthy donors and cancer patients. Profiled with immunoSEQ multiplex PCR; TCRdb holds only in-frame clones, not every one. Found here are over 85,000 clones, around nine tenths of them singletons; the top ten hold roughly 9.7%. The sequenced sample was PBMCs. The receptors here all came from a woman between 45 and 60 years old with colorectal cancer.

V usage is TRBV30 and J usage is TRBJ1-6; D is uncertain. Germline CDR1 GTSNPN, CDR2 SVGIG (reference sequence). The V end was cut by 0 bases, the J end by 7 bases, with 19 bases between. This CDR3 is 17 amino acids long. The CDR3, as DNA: TGTGCCTGGAGTGTACCGGGTTATGGTGGCAGAAATTCACCCCTCCACTTT. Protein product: CAWSVPGYGGRNSPLHF.

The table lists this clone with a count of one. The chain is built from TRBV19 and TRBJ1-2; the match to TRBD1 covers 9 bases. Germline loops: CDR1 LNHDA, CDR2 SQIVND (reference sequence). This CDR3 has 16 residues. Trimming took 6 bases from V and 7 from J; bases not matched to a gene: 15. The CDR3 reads CASRRIMLGTGIGYTF. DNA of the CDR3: TGTGCCAGTAGGCGAATAATGCTCGGGACAGGGATTGGCTACACCTTC.

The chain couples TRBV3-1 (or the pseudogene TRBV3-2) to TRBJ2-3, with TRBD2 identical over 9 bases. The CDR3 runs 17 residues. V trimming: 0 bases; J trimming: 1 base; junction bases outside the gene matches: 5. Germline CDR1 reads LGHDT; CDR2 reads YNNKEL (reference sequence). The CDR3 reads CASSQDTSGQRTDTQYF. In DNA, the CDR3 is TGTGCCAGCAGCCAAGATACTAGCGGGCAACGCACAGATACGCAGTATTTT.

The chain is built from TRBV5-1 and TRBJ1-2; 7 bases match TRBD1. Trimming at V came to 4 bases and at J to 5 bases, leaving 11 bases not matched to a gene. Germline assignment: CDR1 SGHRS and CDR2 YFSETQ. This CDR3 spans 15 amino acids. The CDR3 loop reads CASSTGTVGGYGYTF. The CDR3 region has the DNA TGCGCCAGCAGCACTGGGACAGTCGGCGGGTATGGCTACACCTTC.

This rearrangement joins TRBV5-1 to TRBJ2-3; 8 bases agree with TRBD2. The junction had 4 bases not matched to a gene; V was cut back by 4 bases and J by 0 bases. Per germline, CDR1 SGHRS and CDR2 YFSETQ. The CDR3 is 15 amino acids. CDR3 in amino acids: CASSAIAGSTDTQYF. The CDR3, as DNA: TGCGCCAGCAGCGCGATAGCGGGGAGCACAGATACGCAGTATTTT.

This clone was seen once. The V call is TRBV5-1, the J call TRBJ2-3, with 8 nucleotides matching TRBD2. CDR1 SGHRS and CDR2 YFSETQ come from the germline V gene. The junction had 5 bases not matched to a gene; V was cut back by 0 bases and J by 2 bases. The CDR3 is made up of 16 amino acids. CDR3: CASSLVAGSFTDTQYF. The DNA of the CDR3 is TGCGCCAGCAGCTTGGTAGCGGGGAGTTTCACAGATACGCAGTATTTT.

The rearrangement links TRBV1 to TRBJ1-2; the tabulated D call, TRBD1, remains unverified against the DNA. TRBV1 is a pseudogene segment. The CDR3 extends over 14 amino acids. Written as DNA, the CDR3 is TGCACCAGCAGCCAAGAGTTCAGGGATAGCGGCTACACCTTC. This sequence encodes CTSSQEFRDSGYTF.

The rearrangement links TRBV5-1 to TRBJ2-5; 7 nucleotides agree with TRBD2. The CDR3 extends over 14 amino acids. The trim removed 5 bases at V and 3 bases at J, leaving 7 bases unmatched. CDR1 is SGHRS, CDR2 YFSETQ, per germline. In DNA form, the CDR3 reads TGCGCCAGCAGACCGGGGGGAGGGGAAGAGACCCAGTACTTC. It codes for CASRPGGGEETQYF.

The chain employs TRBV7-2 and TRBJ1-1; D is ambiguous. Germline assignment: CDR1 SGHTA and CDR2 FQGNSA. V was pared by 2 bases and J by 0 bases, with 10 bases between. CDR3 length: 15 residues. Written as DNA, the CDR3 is TGTGCCAGCAGCTTATCGTCAGGCATGAACACTGAAGCTTTCTTT. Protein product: CASSLSSGMNTEAFF.

As DNA, the CDR3 is TGTGCCAGCAGTGAATCTTGGGTGTCAGGAACTGAAGCTTTCTTT. Translation: CASSESWVSGTEAFF. The rearrangement joins TRBV25-1 to TRBJ1-1, with unresolved D. There are 15 residues in the CDR3. V gave up 1 base and J gave up 5 bases, with 14 bases separating them. Germline loops: CDR1 MGHDK, CDR2 SYGVNS.

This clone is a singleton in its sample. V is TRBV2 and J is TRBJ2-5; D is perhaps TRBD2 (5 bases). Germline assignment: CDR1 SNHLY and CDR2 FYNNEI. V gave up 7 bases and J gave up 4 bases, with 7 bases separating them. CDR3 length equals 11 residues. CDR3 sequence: CASMTTETQYF. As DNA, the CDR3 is TGTGCCAGCATGACTACAGAGACCCAGTACTTC. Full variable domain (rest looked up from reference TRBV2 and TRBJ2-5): EPEVTQTPSHQVTQMGQEVILRCVPISNHLYFYWYRQILGQKVEFLVSFYNNEISEKSEIFDDQFSVERPDGSNFTLKIRSTKLEDSAMYFCASMTTETQYFGPGTRLLVL.

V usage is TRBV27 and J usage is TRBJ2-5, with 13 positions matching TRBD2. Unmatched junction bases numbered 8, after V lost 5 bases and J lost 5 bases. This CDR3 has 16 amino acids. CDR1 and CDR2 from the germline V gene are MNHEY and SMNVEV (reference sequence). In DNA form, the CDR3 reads TGTGCCAGCAGTCCCCTGACTAGCGGGGGGAAGGAGACCCAGTACTTC. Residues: CASSPLTSGGKETQYF.

The DNA for the CDR3 is TGTGCCAGCCGGGGACAGTTGTCAACTAATGAAAAACTGTTTTTT. Translating gives CASRGQLSTNEKLFF. V is TRBV19 and J is TRBJ1-4; 7 bases match TRBD1. The V gene's germline CDR1 is LNHDA and CDR2 SQIVND (reference sequence). The V segment lost 9 bases and the J segment 0 bases; nucleotides outside the gene matches: 7. The CDR3 sequence is 15 residues long.

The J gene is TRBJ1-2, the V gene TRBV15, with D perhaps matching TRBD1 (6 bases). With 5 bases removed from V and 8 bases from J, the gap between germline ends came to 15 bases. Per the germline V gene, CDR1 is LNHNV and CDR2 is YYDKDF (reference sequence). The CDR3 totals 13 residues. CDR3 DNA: TGTGCCACCAGCTCCCGGGACACCGGAGGCTACACCTTC. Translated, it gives CATSSRDTGGYTF.

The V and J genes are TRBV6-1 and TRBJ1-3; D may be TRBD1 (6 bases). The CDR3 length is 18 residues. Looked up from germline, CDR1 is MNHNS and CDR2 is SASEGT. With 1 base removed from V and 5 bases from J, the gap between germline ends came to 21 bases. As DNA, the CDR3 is TGTGCCAGCAGTGAAGAGGGACAATTTTTAGGCGGCAGAAACACCATATATTTT. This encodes CASSEEGQFLGGRNTIYF.

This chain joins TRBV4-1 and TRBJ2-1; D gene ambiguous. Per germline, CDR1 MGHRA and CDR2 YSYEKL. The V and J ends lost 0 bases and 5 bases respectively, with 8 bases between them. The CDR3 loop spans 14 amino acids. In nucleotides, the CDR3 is TGCGCCAGCAGCCAAGATCCGGCCAACAATGAGCAGTTCTTC. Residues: CASSQDPANNEQFF.

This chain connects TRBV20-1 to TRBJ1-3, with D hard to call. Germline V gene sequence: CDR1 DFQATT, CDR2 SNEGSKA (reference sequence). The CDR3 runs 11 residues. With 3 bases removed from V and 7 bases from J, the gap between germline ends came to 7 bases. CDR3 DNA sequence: TGCAGTGCTAGTAATCCTAACACCATATATTTT. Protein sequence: CSASNPNTIYF.

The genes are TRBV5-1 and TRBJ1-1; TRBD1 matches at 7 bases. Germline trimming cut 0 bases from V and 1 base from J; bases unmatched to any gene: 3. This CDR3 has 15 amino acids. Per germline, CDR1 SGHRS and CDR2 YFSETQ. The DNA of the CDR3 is TGCGCCAGCAGCTTGGCGGCAGGGGGGAACACTGAAGCTTTCTTT. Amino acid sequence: CASSLAAGGNTEAFF.

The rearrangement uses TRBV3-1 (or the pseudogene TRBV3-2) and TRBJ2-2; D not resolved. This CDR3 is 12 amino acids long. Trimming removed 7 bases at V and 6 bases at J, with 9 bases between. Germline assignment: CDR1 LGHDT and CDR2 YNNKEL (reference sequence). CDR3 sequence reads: CASKSLAGELFF. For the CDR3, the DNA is TGTGCCAGCAAAAGCTTGGCCGGGGAGCTGTTTTTT.

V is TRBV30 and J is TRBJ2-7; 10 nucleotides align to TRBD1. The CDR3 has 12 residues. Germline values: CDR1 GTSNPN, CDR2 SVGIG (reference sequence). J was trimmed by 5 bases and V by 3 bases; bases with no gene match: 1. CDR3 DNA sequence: TGTGCCTGGAGGGGACAGGGGAACGAGCAGTACGTC. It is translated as CAWRGQGNEQYV.

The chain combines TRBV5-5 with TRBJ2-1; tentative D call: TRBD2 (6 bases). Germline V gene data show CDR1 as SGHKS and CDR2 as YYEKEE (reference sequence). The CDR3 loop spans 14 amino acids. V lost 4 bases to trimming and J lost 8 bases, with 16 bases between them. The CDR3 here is CASSLGLRHDEQFF. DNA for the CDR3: TGTGCCAGCAGCCTGGGACTTCGGCACGATGAGCAGTTCTTC. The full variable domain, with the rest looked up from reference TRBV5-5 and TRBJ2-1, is DAGVTQSPTHLIKTRGQQVTLRCSPISGHKSVSWYQQVLGQGPQFIFQYYEKEERGRGNFPDRFSARQFPNYSSELNVNALLLGDSALYLCASSLGLRHDEQFFGPGTRLTVL.

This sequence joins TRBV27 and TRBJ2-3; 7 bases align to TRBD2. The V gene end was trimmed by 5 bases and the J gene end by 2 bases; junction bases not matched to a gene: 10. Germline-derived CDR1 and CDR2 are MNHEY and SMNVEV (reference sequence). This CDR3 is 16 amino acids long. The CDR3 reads CASSRGEAGPTDTQYF. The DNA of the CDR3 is TGTGCCAGCAGTCGCGGTGAAGCGGGGCCCACAGATACGCAGTATTTT.

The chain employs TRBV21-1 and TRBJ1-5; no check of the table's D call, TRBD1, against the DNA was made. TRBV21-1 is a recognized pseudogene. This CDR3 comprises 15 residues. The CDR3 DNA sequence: TGTGCCAGCAGCAAGCGGACAGGGAACAATCAGCCCCAGCATTTT. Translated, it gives CASSKRTGNNQPQHF.

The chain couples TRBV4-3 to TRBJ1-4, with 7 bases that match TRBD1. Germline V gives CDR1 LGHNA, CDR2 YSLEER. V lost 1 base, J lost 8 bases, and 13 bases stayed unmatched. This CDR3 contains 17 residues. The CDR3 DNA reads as TGCGCCAGCAGCCAAGTTAGGGGACAGCCCTCCAGGGAAAAACTGTTTTTT. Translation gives CASSQVRGQPSREKLFF.

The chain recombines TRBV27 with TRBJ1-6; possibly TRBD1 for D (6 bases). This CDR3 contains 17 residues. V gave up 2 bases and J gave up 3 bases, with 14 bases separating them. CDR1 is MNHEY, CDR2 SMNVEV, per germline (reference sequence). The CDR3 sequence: CASSLRGGDVYNSPLHF. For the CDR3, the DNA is TGTGCCAGCAGTTTAAGGGGGGGGGACGTCTATAATTCACCCCTCCACTTT.